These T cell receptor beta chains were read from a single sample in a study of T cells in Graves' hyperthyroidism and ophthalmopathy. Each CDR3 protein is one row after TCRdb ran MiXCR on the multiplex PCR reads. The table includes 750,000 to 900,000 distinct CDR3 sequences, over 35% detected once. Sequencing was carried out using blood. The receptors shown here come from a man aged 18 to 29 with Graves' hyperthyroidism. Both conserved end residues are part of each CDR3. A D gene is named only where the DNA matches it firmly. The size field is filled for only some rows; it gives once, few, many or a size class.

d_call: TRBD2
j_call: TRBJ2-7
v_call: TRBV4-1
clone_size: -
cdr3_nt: TGCGCCAGCAGCCAAGCCCCGGGGACTAGCGTGAGCTCCTACGAGCAGTACTTC
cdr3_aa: CASSQAPGTSVSSYEQYF

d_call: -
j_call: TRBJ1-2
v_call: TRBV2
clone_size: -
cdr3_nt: TGTGCCAGCAGTGAAGAATACGGCTCTGGAAACACCTTC
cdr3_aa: CASSEEYGSGNTF

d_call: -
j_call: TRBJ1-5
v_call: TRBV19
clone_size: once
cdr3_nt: TGTGCCAGTAGTATCTCCTGGGGGATTCAGCCCCAGCATTTT
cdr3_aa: CASSISWGIQPQHF

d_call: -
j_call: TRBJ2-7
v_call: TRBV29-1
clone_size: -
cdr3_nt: TGCAGCGTTGAAGGGAGGATAGGTTCCCCCTACGAGCAGTACTTC
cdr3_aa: CSVEGRIGSPYEQYF

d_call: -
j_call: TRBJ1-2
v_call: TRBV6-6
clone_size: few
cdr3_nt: TGTGCCAGCAGTTACGGCCAGGGAGGGGATGGCTACACCTTC
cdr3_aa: CASSYGQGGDGYTF

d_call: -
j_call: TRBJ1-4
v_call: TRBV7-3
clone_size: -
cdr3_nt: TGTGCCAGCAGTAAATGGGAAGGCGGTGAAAAACTGTTTTTT
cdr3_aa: CASSKWEGGEKLFF

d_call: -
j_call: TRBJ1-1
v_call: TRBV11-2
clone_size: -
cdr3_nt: TGTGCCAGCAGCTCCGGACCGGTGGTTGAAGCTTTCTTT
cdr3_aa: CASSSGPVVEAFF

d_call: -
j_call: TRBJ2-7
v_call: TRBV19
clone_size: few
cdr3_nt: TGTGCCAGTAGTCCTGCCCCGTCATACGAGCAGTACTTC
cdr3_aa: CASSPAPSYEQYF

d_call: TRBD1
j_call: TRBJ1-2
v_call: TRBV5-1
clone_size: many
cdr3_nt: TGCGCCAGCAGCTGGGAGGGACAGGGGAACTATGGCTACACCTTC
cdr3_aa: CASSWEGQGNYGYTF

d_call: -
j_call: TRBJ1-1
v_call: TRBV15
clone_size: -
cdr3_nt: TGTGCCACCAGCAGAGATCAGTTGGGCTATACTTTCTTT
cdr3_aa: CATSRDQLGYTFF

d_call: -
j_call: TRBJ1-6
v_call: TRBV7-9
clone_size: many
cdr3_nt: TGTGCCAGCAGCTTGACAGGAATTTCACCCCTCCACTTT
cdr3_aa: CASSLTGISPLHF

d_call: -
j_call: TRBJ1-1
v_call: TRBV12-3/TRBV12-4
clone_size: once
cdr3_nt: TGTGCCAGCAGTAACAGGGTGATTGAAGCTTTCTTT
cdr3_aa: CASSNRVIEAFF